Sequencing of this T cell receptor (beta chain) was carried out in a study of blood T cell repertoires in COVID-19. Seattle patients were enrolled during active infection and followed longitudinally. The CDR3 runs to 15 residues. Germline-derived CDR1 and CDR2 are MNHEY and SVGAGI. V lost 2 bases, J lost 4 bases, and 12 bases lay in between. Generated by immunoSEQ multiplex PCR, the TCRdb table keeps only in-frame clones and is missing some. Of around 320,000 clones detected, around nine tenths appear once; the ten largest clones hold 11%. Sequencing was done on a sample of peripheral blood. The V and J genes are TRBV6-5 and TRBJ1-3, with D tentatively TRBD1 (5 bases). The source of this sequence is a woman in her twenties or thirties with COVID-19, enrolled during active disease. The CDR3 protein is CASSYRRGTGNTIYF. The CDR3 region has the DNA TGTGCCAGCAGTTACCGGAGGGGAACGGGAAACACCATATATTTT.